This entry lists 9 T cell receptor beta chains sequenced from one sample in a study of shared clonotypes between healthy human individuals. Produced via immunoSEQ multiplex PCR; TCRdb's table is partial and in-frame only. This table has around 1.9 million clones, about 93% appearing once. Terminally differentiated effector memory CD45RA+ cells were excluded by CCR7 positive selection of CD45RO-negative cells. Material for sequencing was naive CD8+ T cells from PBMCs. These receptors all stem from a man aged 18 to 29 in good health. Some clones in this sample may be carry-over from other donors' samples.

CDR3 amino acids: CASSNNRLAGGTYNEQFF. CDR3 nucleotide sequence: TGTGCCAGCAGCAATAACAGACTAGCGGGTGGAACGTACAATGAGCAGTTCTTC. The chain joins TRBV9 to TRBJ2-1; 10 positions agree with TRBD2. This CDR3 region has 18 residues. Per the germline V gene, CDR1 is SGDLS and CDR2 is YYNGEE. The V and J ends lost 4 bases and 4 bases, in that order; junction bases with no gene match: 14.

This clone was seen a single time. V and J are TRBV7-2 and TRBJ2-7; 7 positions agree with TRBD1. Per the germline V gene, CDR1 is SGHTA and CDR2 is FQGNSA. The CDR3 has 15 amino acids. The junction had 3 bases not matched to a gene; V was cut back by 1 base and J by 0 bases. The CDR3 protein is CASSLVTGSSYEQYF. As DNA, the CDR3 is TGTGCCAGCAGCTTAGTGACAGGGAGCTCCTACGAGCAGTACTTC.

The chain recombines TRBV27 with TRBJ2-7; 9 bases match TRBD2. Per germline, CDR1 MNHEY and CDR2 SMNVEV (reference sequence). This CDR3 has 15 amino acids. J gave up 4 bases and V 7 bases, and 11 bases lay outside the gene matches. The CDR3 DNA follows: TGTGCCAGCATGTATGCTAGCGGGATGACTTACGAGCAGTACTTC. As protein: CASMYASGMTYEQYF.

CDR3 sequence (DNA): TGTGCCAGCAGCCCGAGGCAAGGACTACAAATTCCTGGGGCCAACGTCCTGACTTTC. Translation gives CASSPRQGLQIPGANVLTF. The chain is built from TRBV27 and TRBJ2-6; a possible D gene is TRBD2 (6 bases). Trimming took 6 bases from V and 2 from J, leaving 23 bases between them. The CDR3 covers 19 residues. The germline V gene has CDR1 MNHEY and CDR2 SMNVEV (reference sequence).

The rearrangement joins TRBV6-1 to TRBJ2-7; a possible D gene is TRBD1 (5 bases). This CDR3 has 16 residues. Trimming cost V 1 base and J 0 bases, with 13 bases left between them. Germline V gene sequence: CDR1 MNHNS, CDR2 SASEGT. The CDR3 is CASSEGTGWSSYEQYF. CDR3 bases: TGTGCCAGCAGTGAAGGAACAGGATGGAGCTCCTACGAGCAGTACTTC.

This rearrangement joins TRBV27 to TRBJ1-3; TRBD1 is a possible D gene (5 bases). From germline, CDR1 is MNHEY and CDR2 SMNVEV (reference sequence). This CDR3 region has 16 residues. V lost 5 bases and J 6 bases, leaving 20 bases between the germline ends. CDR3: CASSPLGVKGANTIYF. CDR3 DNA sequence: TGTGCCAGCAGTCCCTTAGGGGTGAAGGGAGCAAACACCATATATTTT.

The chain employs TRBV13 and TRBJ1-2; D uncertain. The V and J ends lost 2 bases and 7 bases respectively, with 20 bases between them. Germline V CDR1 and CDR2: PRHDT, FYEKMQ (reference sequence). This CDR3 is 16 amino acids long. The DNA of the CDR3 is TGTGCCAGCAGCTTAAAGGTGCCCTCCGGTATCGGTGGCTACACCTTC. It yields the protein CASSLKVPSGIGGYTF.

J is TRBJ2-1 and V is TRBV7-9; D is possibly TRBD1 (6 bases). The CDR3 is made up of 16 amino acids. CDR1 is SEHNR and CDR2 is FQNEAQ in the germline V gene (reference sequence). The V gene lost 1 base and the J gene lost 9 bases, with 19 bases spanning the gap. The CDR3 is CASSLDASTRGGEQFF. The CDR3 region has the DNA TGTGCCAGCAGCTTAGATGCTAGCACCCGAGGGGGTGAGCAGTTCTTC.

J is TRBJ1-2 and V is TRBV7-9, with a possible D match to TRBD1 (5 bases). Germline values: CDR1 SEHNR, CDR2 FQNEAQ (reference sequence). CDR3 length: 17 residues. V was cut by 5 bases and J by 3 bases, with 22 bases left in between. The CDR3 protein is CASSTPFRGLGDYGYTF. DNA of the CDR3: TGTGCCAGCAGCACCCCCTTTCGGGGGTTAGGGGACTATGGCTACACCTTC.